The present entry profiles one T cell receptor (beta chain) with its context. Its target is not known. The CDR3 has 15 amino acids. Per the germline V gene, CDR1 is SGHRS and CDR2 is YFSETQ. V lost 2 bases, J lost 3 bases, and 6 bases stayed unmatched. This sample is part of a study of cytomegalovirus exposure and HLA in healthy donors. Study details: The approximately 120 validation repertoires used the same platform as the roughly 620 first-cohort repertoires, a later analysis reported.

Clones were sequenced by immunoSEQ multiplex PCR, and TCRdb holds only the in-frame ones, with some missing. The data hold about 240,000 clones, with about 86% observed a single time. Study-level results: There were some public TCRs occurring in many donors, but most TCR sequences were rare.

The sequenced material came from PBMCs. The chain employs TRBV5-1 and TRBJ2-5, with 8 bases fitting TRBD2. The source of this sequence is a woman in her 30s in good health and CMV-seropositive. Written as DNA, the CDR3 is TGCGCCAGCAGCTTTAGCCTAGCGGGCGAAGAGACCCAGTACTTC. Residues: CASSFSLAGEETQYF.